Listed here are 6 T cell receptor beta chains from one sample, sequenced in a study of CD8+CD57+ T cells in acquired aplastic anemia. Profiling that covered TCR beta VDJ and CDR3 relied on genomic DNA as its template. TCRdb re-called the reads through MiXCR, storing one row per CDR3 protein. The sample has 200,000 or so distinct CDR3 sequences; roughly 45% are singletons. Flow cytometry had shown expanded CD8+CD57+ cells in the patients chosen for sequencing. The specimen was sorted CD4+, CD8+, or CD8+CD57+ T cells (not recorded which) from PBMCs. The receptors here all came from a human donor with aplastic anemia.

This clonotype was picked up a small number of times. The rearrangement links TRBV2 to TRBJ2-5, with 9 positions matching TRBD2. This CDR3 contains 15 residues. Germline CDR1 SNHLY, CDR2 FYNNEI. J lost 2 bases, V lost 3 bases, and 4 bases had no gene match. The CDR3 nucleotides read TGTGCCAGCAGTGAGCTTACTAGCGGGCAAGAGACCCAGTACTTC. Translated, it gives CASSELTSGQETQYF.

The sample holds one count of this clonotype. The chain has TRBV15 and TRBJ1-1; tentative D call: TRBD1 (6 bases). Trimming removed 9 bases from V and 0 bases from J, with 11 bases in between. Germline V gene sequence: CDR1 LNHNV, CDR2 YYDKDF (reference sequence). The CDR3 spans 13 residues. The CDR3 protein is CATTGAMNTEAFF. The CDR3, as DNA: TGTGCCACGACAGGTGCCATGAACACTGAAGCTTTCTTT.

The V and J genes are TRBV7-9 and TRBJ2-5, with D possibly being TRBD1 (5 bases). This CDR3 is built from 17 residues. V gave up 0 bases and J gave up 7 bases, with 21 bases separating them. Germline CDR1 is SEHNR and CDR2 is FQNEAQ (reference sequence). CDR3 bases: TGTGCCAGCAGCTTAGCGCTAGTTCGGCAGGGCCGAGGGACCCAGTACTTC. Protein product: CASSLALVRQGRGTQYF.

This chain joins TRBV29-1 and TRBJ2-1; tentative D call: TRBD2 (6 bases). V dropped 0 bases and J dropped 0 bases, with 9 bases sitting between them. Per the germline V gene, CDR1 is SQVTM and CDR2 is ANQGSEA. CDR3 length: 15 residues. CDR3 residues: CSVEEGRNSYNEQFF. CDR3 DNA: TGCAGCGTTGAAGAAGGGAGGAACTCCTACAATGAGCAGTTCTTC.

This clonotype was counted a few times. A clone one base away is much larger, so this may be a read error. The chain has TRBV24-1 and TRBJ2-2; a weak D match, TRBD2 (5 bases). This CDR3 has 15 amino acids. The V gene lost 5 bases and the J gene lost 5 bases, with 14 bases spanning the gap. The germline gives CDR1 KGHDR, CDR2 SFDVKD. The CDR3 nucleotides are TGTGCCACCAGTGCCCATAGCGAGGTAACCGGGGAGCTGTTTTTT. Its protein product is CATSAHSEVTGELFF.

This chain uses TRBV11-1 with TRBJ2-5, with 9 bases lining up with TRBD2. The CDR3 extends over 15 amino acids. Trimming at V came to 1 base and at J to 4 bases, leaving 4 bases not matched to a gene. Per germline, CDR1 SGHAT and CDR2 FQDESV (reference sequence). In nucleotides, the CDR3 is TGTGCCAGCAGCTTAGAGGGCGGGGGGGGAGAGACCCAGTACTTC. Translated, it gives CASSLEGGGGETQYF. Full variable domain (rest looked up from reference TRBV11-1 and TRBJ2-5): EAEVAQSPRYKITEKSQAVAFWCDPISGHATLYWYRQILGQGPELLVQFQDESVVDDSQLPKDRFSAERLKGVDSTLKIQPAELGDSAMYLCASSLEGGGGETQYFGPGTRLLVL.